A selection of T cell receptor beta chains follows, all from one sample in a study of shared clonotypes between healthy human individuals. Using immunoSEQ multiplex PCR, the repertoire was profiled, and TCRdb retains in-frame clones only, with some absent. The table includes approximately 2,300,000 clones, less than 95% detected once. Sequencing input: naive CD4+ T cells from PBMCs. The receptors come from a man between 18 and 29 years old in good health. Some clones in this sample may be carry-over from other donors' samples. Both conserved end residues are part of each CDR3. D genes are given only for firm matches. Rows give clone size only sometimes, using once, few, many, or a class for an expanded clone.

V gene: TRBV15; clone size: -; D gene: -; J gene: TRBJ2-7; CDR3 DNA: TGTGCCACCAGCCGGTCTATGATTGACTACTACGAGCAGTACTTC; CDR3 protein: CATSRSMIDYYEQYF
V gene: TRBV7-9; clone size: few; D gene: -; J gene: TRBJ1-4; CDR3 DNA: TGTGCCAGCAGCTTAGGCAGGGATAATGAAAAACTGTTTTTT; CDR3 protein: CASSLGRDNEKLFF
V gene: TRBV5-1; clone size: -; D gene: -; J gene: TRBJ2-1; CDR3 DNA: TGCGCCAGCAGCCCTGGGGTCGGGAGTGGCAATGAGCAGTTCTTC; CDR3 protein: CASSPGVGSGNEQFF
V gene: TRBV30; clone size: -; D gene: -; J gene: TRBJ2-3; CDR3 DNA: TGTGCCTGGAGTAAATCCTGGGATACGCAGTATTTT; CDR3 protein: CAWSKSWDTQYF
V gene: TRBV9; clone size: -; D gene: TRBD2; J gene: TRBJ2-1; CDR3 DNA: TGTGCCAGCAGCGCCCCCGGGACTAGGATGTACAATGAGCAGTTCTTC; CDR3 protein: CASSAPGTRMYNEQFF
V gene: TRBV5-1; clone size: -; D gene: -; J gene: TRBJ1-4; CDR3 DNA: TGCGCCAGCAGACGACAGGAAAGTACAACTAATGAAAAACTGTTTTTT; CDR3 protein: CASRRQESTTNEKLFF
V gene: TRBV7-2; clone size: -; D gene: TRBD2; J gene: TRBJ2-6; CDR3 DNA: TGTGCCAGCAGCTTAGCCCTAGCGGGAGCCTCTGGGGCCAACGTCCTGACTTTC; CDR3 protein: CASSLALAGASGANVLTF
V gene: TRBV2; clone size: once; D gene: TRBD2; J gene: TRBJ2-7; CDR3 DNA: TGTGCCAGCAGGGCTAGCGGGAGCTCCTACGAGCAGTACTTC; CDR3 protein: CASRASGSSYEQYF
V gene: TRBV18; clone size: -; D gene: TRBD2; J gene: TRBJ2-1; CDR3 DNA: TGTGCCAGCTCATCGTTCGAGAGCGGGAGATATACCAATGAGCAGTTCTTC; CDR3 protein: CASSSFESGRYTNEQFF
V gene: TRBV28; clone size: -; D gene: -; J gene: TRBJ2-2; CDR3 DNA: TGTGCCAGCCGCACTTTTCGTGGGGGAGATACCGGGGAGCTGTTTTTT; CDR3 protein: CASRTFRGGDTGELFF
V gene: TRBV7-8; clone size: -; D gene: -; J gene: TRBJ2-7; CDR3 DNA: TGTGCCAGCCGCCGGAAAAGTTCCTACGAGCAGTACTTC; CDR3 protein: CASRRKSSYEQYF
V gene: TRBV5-6; clone size: -; D gene: TRBD2; J gene: TRBJ2-1; CDR3 DNA: TGTGCCAGCAGCGGTAGCGGGGAAGATTACAATGAGCAGTTCTTC; CDR3 protein: CASSGSGEDYNEQFF
V gene: TRBV7-3; clone size: -; D gene: TRBD2; J gene: TRBJ2-1; CDR3 DNA: TGTGCCAGCAGCTTAGGGACTAGCGGGAGGGAGCAGTTCTTC; CDR3 protein: CASSLGTSGREQFF
V gene: TRBV4-3; clone size: -; D gene: TRBD2; J gene: TRBJ2-7; CDR3 DNA: TGCGCCAGCAGCCAAGCGACTAGCGGGGCCTACGAGCAGTACTTC; CDR3 protein: CASSQATSGAYEQYF
V gene: TRBV5-8; clone size: -; D gene: -; J gene: TRBJ2-4; CDR3 DNA: TGTGCCAGCAGCTTGCTAGGCAGTGAAGCCAAAAACATTCAGTACTTC; CDR3 protein: CASSLLGSEAKNIQYF
V gene: TRBV15; clone size: few; D gene: -; J gene: TRBJ1-5; CDR3 DNA: TGTGCCACCAGCAGAGATGTCGGGTCCCGATATCAGCCCCAGCATTTT; CDR3 protein: CATSRDVGSRYQPQHF
V gene: TRBV5-4; clone size: -; D gene: TRBD1; J gene: TRBJ2-5; CDR3 DNA: TGTGCCAGCAGCTCATCCAGCCAGGGGACAGGGCAAGAGACCCAGTACTTC; CDR3 protein: CASSSSSQGTGQETQYF
V gene: TRBV5-1; clone size: -; D gene: TRBD2; J gene: TRBJ2-5; CDR3 DNA: TGCGCCAGCAGCTTGGCACTAGCGGGAGAGGAGACCCAGTACTTC; CDR3 protein: CASSLALAGEETQYF
V gene: TRBV28; clone size: -; D gene: TRBD1; J gene: TRBJ1-2; CDR3 DNA: TGTGCCAGCAGTTTTAGGTTAGGTGGGGGGGACAGGGGATTTTTTAACTATGGCTACACCTTC; CDR3 protein: CASSFRLGGGDRGFFNYGYTF
V gene: TRBV7-3; clone size: -; D gene: TRBD1; J gene: TRBJ2-7; CDR3 DNA: TGTGCCAGCAGCCCCGACAGGGGGATAACCGAGCAGTACTTC; CDR3 protein: CASSPDRGITEQYF
V gene: TRBV28; clone size: -; D gene: TRBD1; J gene: TRBJ1-3; CDR3 DNA: TGTGCCAGCAGTTTTCAGGGGGGATCTTGGGACAGCTCTGGAAACACCATATATTTT; CDR3 protein: CASSFQGGSWDSSGNTIYF
V gene: TRBV5-1; clone size: -; D gene: TRBD2; J gene: TRBJ2-1; CDR3 DNA: TGCGCCAGCGGGCGGGAGAGTTCCTACAATGAGCAGTTCTTC; CDR3 protein: CASGRESSYNEQFF
V gene: TRBV7-8; clone size: -; D gene: TRBD1; J gene: TRBJ2-2; CDR3 DNA: TGTGCCAGCAGCCTAGGGACAGTGCCCACCGGGGAGCTGTTTTTT; CDR3 protein: CASSLGTVPTGELFF
V gene: TRBV9; clone size: -; D gene: TRBD2; J gene: TRBJ2-5; CDR3 DNA: TGTGCCAGCAGCGTAGCGGCTAGCGGGCCTCAAGAGACCCAGTACTTC; CDR3 protein: CASSVAASGPQETQYF
V gene: TRBV2; clone size: -; D gene: TRBD1; J gene: TRBJ1-6; CDR3 DNA: TGTGCCAGCAGCGCACCACTTCTACAGGGGCCCCTCCACTTT; CDR3 protein: CASSAPLLQGPLHF
V gene: TRBV9; clone size: -; D gene: -; J gene: TRBJ2-1; CDR3 DNA: TGTGCCAGCAGCCTTCTGGATGGAGAGCAGTTCTTC; CDR3 protein: CASSLLDGEQFF
V gene: TRBV7-9; clone size: -; D gene: -; J gene: TRBJ1-1; CDR3 DNA: TGTGCCAGCAGCCCCGGGACGGCTAACACTGAAGCTTTCTTT; CDR3 protein: CASSPGTANTEAFF
V gene: TRBV7-2; clone size: -; D gene: TRBD2; J gene: TRBJ2-3; CDR3 DNA: TGTGCCAGCAGCTTAGTAGCGGGAGCAGATACGCAGTATTTT; CDR3 protein: CASSLVAGADTQYF
V gene: TRBV6-6; clone size: -; D gene: -; J gene: TRBJ1-2; CDR3 DNA: TGTGCCAGCAGTCAGGGTCGCGGCTACACCTTC; CDR3 protein: CASSQGRGYTF
V gene: TRBV11-3; clone size: once; D gene: TRBD1; J gene: TRBJ2-1; CDR3 DNA: TGTGCCAGCAGCCGGGACAGGGGCGATGAGCAGTTCTTC; CDR3 protein: CASSRDRGDEQFF
V gene: TRBV18; clone size: -; D gene: -; J gene: TRBJ2-3; CDR3 DNA: TGTGCCAGCTCAGCAATCTCGCCGTCCACAGATACGCAGTATTTT; CDR3 protein: CASSAISPSTDTQYF
V gene: TRBV11-1; clone size: -; D gene: -; J gene: TRBJ2-1; CDR3 DNA: TGTGCCAGCAAGTACGGGGCATCCTTATACAATGAGCAGTTCTTC; CDR3 protein: CASKYGASLYNEQFF
V gene: TRBV9; clone size: -; D gene: TRBD2; J gene: TRBJ2-3; CDR3 DNA: TGTGCCAGCAGCTTAGGGACTAGCGGATACACTAGCACAGATACGCAGTATTTT; CDR3 protein: CASSLGTSGYTSTDTQYF
V gene: TRBV28; clone size: -; D gene: -; J gene: TRBJ2-1; CDR3 DNA: TGTGCCAGCGGGCCGAGAGAGTTCTTC; CDR3 protein: CASGPREFF
V gene: TRBV6-1; clone size: -; D gene: TRBD2; J gene: TRBJ2-7; CDR3 DNA: TGTGCCAGCAGTGAAGTAGGGACTAGCGGGAGGAGGGTGCAGTACTTC; CDR3 protein: CASSEVGTSGRRVQYF
V gene: TRBV5-6; clone size: -; D gene: -; J gene: TRBJ2-7; CDR3 DNA: TGTGCCAGCAGCTGGGAAACCTACGAGCAGTACTTC; CDR3 protein: CASSWETYEQYF
V gene: TRBV2; clone size: -; D gene: -; J gene: TRBJ2-6; CDR3 DNA: TGTGCCAGCAGTGTTAAAGGGGCAGGGGCCAACGTCCTGACTTTC; CDR3 protein: CASSVKGAGANVLTF
V gene: TRBV4-2; clone size: once; D gene: -; J gene: TRBJ2-3; CDR3 DNA: TGTGCCAGCAGCCCAACCACAGATACGCAGTATTTT; CDR3 protein: CASSPTTDTQYF
V gene: TRBV18; clone size: -; D gene: TRBD1; J gene: TRBJ2-7; CDR3 DNA: TGTGCCAGCTCAACGACAGGGAACGAGCAGTACTTC; CDR3 protein: CASSTTGNEQYF
V gene: TRBV7-2; clone size: -; D gene: -; J gene: TRBJ1-4; CDR3 DNA: TGTGCCAGCAGCTTTGGGGGAGGGAAACTGTTTTTT; CDR3 protein: CASSFGGGKLFF
V gene: TRBV29-1; clone size: -; D gene: -; J gene: TRBJ1-2; CDR3 DNA: TGCAGCGTTTCGACAGGCCGTCCCTATGGCTACACCTTC; CDR3 protein: CSVSTGRPYGYTF